This is a list of T cell receptor beta chains from one sample in a study of circulating CD8 cells and anti-PD-1 response in melanoma. TCRdb reprocessed the reads with MiXCR, giving one entry per CDR3 protein. The top ten clones hold about a third of a sample with approximately 700 distinct CDR3 sequences, roughly 7.7% of them seen once. The sample consisted of CD8+ T cells from PBMCs, taken at baseline or after one month of anti-PD-1 therapy (not recorded which). Every receptor here comes from a human donor with melanoma. Both conserved end residues are part of each CDR3. Fields, in order: D gene, V gene, clone size, J gene, CDR3 protein, CDR3 DNA. D genes are given only for firm matches. Where a row states a size, it is once, few, many or the class of an expanded clone; other rows omit it.

>TRBD2|TRBV2|large|TRBJ2-1
CASSDSLAENNEQFF
TGTGCCAGCAGTGACTCACTAGCGGAGAACAATGAGCAGTTCTTC
>.|TRBV27|large|TRBJ1-5
CASSLLAANSNQPQHF
TGTGCCAGCAGTTTATTGGCGGCTAATAGCAATCAGCCCCAGCATTTT
>.|TRBV27|large|TRBJ1-2
CASSFGRDYGYTF
TGTGCCAGCAGTTTCGGTAGGGACTATGGCTACACCTTC
>TRBD2|TRBV5-6|few|TRBJ2-1
CASSSGTSGYNEQFF
TGTGCCAGCAGCTCCGGGACTAGCGGATACAATGAGCAGTTCTTC
>TRBD2|TRBV7-8|.|TRBJ2-3
CASSFYGGAHTDTQYF
TGTGCCAGCAGCTTTTACGGGGGGGCACACACAGATACGCAGTATTTT
>.|TRBV25-1|large|TRBJ2-1
CASSQAGGLVDAYNEQFF
TGTGCCAGCAGTCAAGCGGGTGGATTGGTGGACGCCTACAATGAGCAGTTCTTC
>TRBD2|TRBV27|large|TRBJ2-1
CASSLAGSYNEQFF
TGTGCCAGCAGCCTAGCGGGCTCCTACAATGAGCAGTTCTTC
>TRBD1|TRBV19|large|TRBJ2-4
CASIGDSRNIQYF
TGTGCCAGTATAGGGGACAGCCGAAACATTCAGTACTTC
>TRBD2|TRBV2|medium-sized|TRBJ2-1
CASTVVLAGAGEQFF
TGTGCCAGCACGGTCGTTCTAGCGGGGGCAGGGGAGCAGTTCTTC
>TRBD1|TRBV29-1|medium-sized|TRBJ2-5
CSVEEGTGRSTWGTQYF
TGCAGCGTTGAAGAGGGGACAGGGAGGAGTACATGGGGGACCCAGTACTTC
>.|TRBV6-5|medium-sized|TRBJ2-3
CASSDGGDRVNTQYF
TGTGCCAGCAGTGACGGGGGGGACAGGGTGAATACGCAGTATTTT
>.|TRBV19|medium-sized|TRBJ2-1
CASSIGNEQFF
TGTGCCAGTAGTATAGGGAATGAGCAGTTCTTC
>.|TRBV7-2|medium-sized|TRBJ2-7
CASSLGVSLYEQYF
TGTGCCAGCAGCTTAGGGGTTTCCCTTTACGAGCAGTACTTC
>TRBD2|TRBV29-1|medium-sized|TRBJ2-5
CSVEFPSGGLRTQYF
TGCAGCGTTGAATTCCCTAGCGGGGGCCTCCGGACCCAGTACTTC
>TRBD2|TRBV27|large|TRBJ2-1
CASSPGLAGSPSYNEQFF
TGTGCCAGCAGTCCCGGACTAGCGGGGAGCCCCTCCTACAATGAGCAGTTCTTC
>TRBD1|TRBV5-6|large|TRBJ2-2
CASSLVQGDTGELFF
TGTGCCAGCAGCTTGGTACAGGGGGACACCGGGGAGCTGTTTTTT
>TRBD1|TRBV4-3|medium-sized|TRBJ2-1
CASSPQGQGIENEQFF
TGCGCCAGCAGCCCCCAGGGACAGGGAATTGAGAATGAGCAGTTCTTC
>TRBD2|TRBV2|large|TRBJ2-4
CASSQWRSGRVLAKNIQYF
TGTGCCAGCAGTCAATGGAGAAGCGGGAGAGTCCTAGCCAAAAACATTCAGTACTTC
>.|TRBV29-1|large|TRBJ2-2
CSVEGARGGQPGELFF
TGCAGCGTTGAAGGGGCGAGGGGGGGACAACCCGGGGAGCTGTTTTTT
>.|TRBV20-1|medium-sized|TRBJ2-7
CSALDQFSYEQYF
TGCAGTGCTCTCGATCAGTTCTCCTACGAGCAGTACTTC
>TRBD1|TRBV6-2/TRBV6-3|medium-sized|TRBJ2-7
CASRDRTGDYEQYF
TGTGCCAGCAGGGACCGGACAGGGGACTACGAGCAGTACTTC
>TRBD2|TRBV4-1|large|TRBJ2-3
CASSPLAGPDTQYF
TGCGCCAGCAGCCCACTAGCGGGACCAGATACGCAGTATTTT
>TRBD2|TRBV4-1|large|TRBJ2-7
CASSQTTLLAGEEQYF
TGCGCCAGCAGCCAAACCACCCTACTAGCGGGGGAAGAGCAGTACTTC
>.|TRBV4-2|medium-sized|TRBJ1-2
CASSQDGSASPSSYGYTF
TGTGCCAGCAGCCAAGATGGGTCGGCTAGTCCTTCTTCCTATGGCTACACCTTC
>TRBD2|TRBV2|large|TRBJ2-7
CASSERGLAGGILEQYF
TGTGCCAGCAGTGAAAGGGGACTAGCGGGAGGAATCTTAGAGCAGTACTTC
>.|TRBV27|.|TRBJ1-1
CASSIGPLMNTVAFF
TGTGCCAGCAGTATCGGACCGTTGATGAACACTGTAGCTTTCTTT
>TRBD1|TRBV7-8|medium-sized|TRBJ2-2
CASSFPPGQGATGELFF
TGTGCCAGCAGCTTCCCCCCGGGACAGGGGGCCACCGGGGAGCTGTTTTTT
>.|TRBV27|large|TRBJ2-7
CASSLLGEQYF
TGTGCCAGCAGTTTATTGGGCGAGCAGTACTTC
>.|TRBV19|.|TRBJ2-1
CASSLGGSSYNEQFF
TGTGCCAGTAGCCTCGGGGGTTCTTCCTACAATGAGCAGTTCTTC
>.|TRBV5-4|large|TRBJ2-1
CASSLTFPGLGVDNEQFF
TGTGCCAGCAGCTTGACCTTCCCTGGTCTGGGTGTTGACAATGAGCAGTTCTTC
>.|TRBV18|large|TRBJ2-1
CASSWTGYYNEQFF
TGTGCCAGCTCGTGGACGGGGTATTACAATGAGCAGTTCTTC
>TRBD1|TRBV20-1|medium-sized|TRBJ2-1
CSARPTGGHEQFF
TGCAGTGCTAGACCTACAGGGGGCCATGAGCAGTTCTTC
>.|TRBV4-2|medium-sized|TRBJ2-3
CASSQGVLTDTQYF
TGTGCCAGCAGCCAAGGGGTTCTGACAGATACGCAGTATTTT
>.|TRBV27|large|TRBJ2-1
CASSVDTTVFYNEQFF
TGTGCCAGCAGTGTAGACACGACCGTATTCTACAATGAGCAGTTCTTC
>.|TRBV7-9|.|TRBJ2-7
CASLGLGPYEQYF
TGTGCCAGCTTGGGTTTGGGGCCCTACGAGCAGTACTTC
>.|TRBV27|medium-sized|TRBJ2-7
CASSPYSGIYEQYF
TGTGCCAGCAGTCCCTACTCGGGGATCTACGAGCAGTACTTC
>.|TRBV10-3|medium-sized|TRBJ1-1
CAISENTEAFF
TGTGCCATCAGTGAAAACACTGAAGCTTTCTTT
>.|TRBV7-9|.|TRBJ2-1
CASSPWGGQRTYNEQFF
TGTGCCAGCAGCCCCTGGGGGGGACAGAGAACCTACAATGAGCAGTTCTTC
>.|TRBV29-1|medium-sized|TRBJ2-2
CSVEDSRGAGELFF
TGCAGCGTTGAAGATTCCAGGGGCGCCGGGGAGCTGTTTTTT
>TRBD2|TRBV4-2|medium-sized|TRBJ2-1
CASSSPGTSGTHEQFF
TGTGCCAGCAGCTCGCCCGGGACTAGCGGGACCCATGAGCAGTTCTTC
>TRBD1|TRBV24-1|medium-sized|TRBJ1-1
CATSDPDRVEAFF
TGTGCCACCAGTGACCCTGACAGGGTTGAAGCTTTCTTT